This T cell receptor (beta chain) was observed in a study of T cell responses to AZD1222 COVID-19 vaccine. Broader study findings: Clonal diversity was possibly underestimated; the donors were predominantly white British and more often female. Baseline serology detected seropositivity in only a handful of AZD1222 recipients. Vaccination with two AZD1222 doses was followed by a rise in Spike-specific TCR breadth and depth. Regions left unmutated in variants are reportedly the target of nearly half of spike-specific TCRs.

This CDR3 contains 14 residues. V shed 7 bases and J shed 2 bases, with 13 bases lying between them. The V gene's germline CDR1 is LNHDA and CDR2 SQIVND (reference sequence). The method was immunoSEQ multiplex PCR; TCRdb's version includes in-frame clones alone and lacks a portion of them. Of tens of thousands of clones in the sample, 75% to 90% were seen once. As concerns this clone: The target antigen is unknown.

This sample comprised peripheral blood, obtained 28 days after the second AZD1222 dose. The V gene is TRBV19, the J gene TRBJ2-3; D gene uncertain. This sequence originates from an adult who received the AZD1222 COVID-19 vaccine. The CDR3 is CASTPKGSTDTQYF. CDR3 DNA sequence: TGTGCCAGTACCCCCAAGGGTTCCACAGATACGCAGTATTTT.